This TCR beta chain was found in a study of blood T cell repertoires in COVID-19. Study-wide context: Samples taken during acute and convalescent COVID-19 were collected in the United States, Italy and Spain. The analysed material was cDNA or gDNA that came from T cells, B-cell-depleted T cells, or PBMCs.

V lost 6 bases, J lost 4 bases, and 10 bases stayed unmatched. The germline V gene has CDR1 SGHKS and CDR2 YYEKEE (reference sequence). CDR3 size: 15 residues. This clone has more than one count but fewer than ten. Per the study methods: Using reference gene primer amplification, nucleated cell counts were estimated. This table comes from immunoSEQ multiplex PCR, and its TCRdb copy is limited to in-frame clones, with some not included. The D gene and trimming were derived from the DNA, and the V and J assignments and clone size from that table. The sample lists 280,000 or so clones; about nine tenths were seen once.

The sequenced sample was peripheral blood. V usage is TRBV5-5 and J usage is TRBJ1-3; 7 bases agree with TRBD1. This receptor was identified in a woman aged 25 to 39 who had recovered from COVID-19. CDR3 protein: CASTSGQGGGNTIYF. CDR3 nucleotides: TGTGCCAGCACCTCCGGGCAGGGGGGAGGAAACACCATATATTTT.